The 18 T cell receptor beta chains below come from one sample, sequenced in a study of cytomegalovirus exposure and HLA in healthy donors. 13 Jbeta primers and 60 Vbeta primers were used for the PCR. The repertoire was sequenced with immunoSEQ multiplex PCR; TCRdb's copy has only in-frame clones and lacks some. This table has roughly 120,000 clones, over 60% appearing once. Sequences were obtained from PBMCs. The receptors were gathered from a man aged 50-60 years in good health and CMV-seronegative.

This CDR3 is CASSQEAAGYGYTF. For the CDR3, the DNA is TGCGCCAGCAGCCAAGAGGCGGCGGGGTATGGCTACACCTTC. This chain connects TRBV4-3 to TRBJ1-2; D is ambiguous. Trimming took 0 bases from V and 5 from J, leaving 10 bases between them. Per germline, CDR1 LGHNA and CDR2 YSLEER. The CDR3 covers 14 residues.

The chain couples TRBV29-1 to TRBJ2-7; TRBD1 is a possible D gene (5 bases). CDR3 size: 12 residues. Trimming pared 5 bases from V and 1 base from J, leaving 9 bases between. CDR1 and CDR2 from the germline V gene are SQVTM and ANQGSEA. The CDR3 protein is CSVTTGSYEQYF. CDR3 coding DNA: TGCAGCGTTACCACAGGTTCCTACGAGCAGTACTTC.

V and J are TRBV5-6 and TRBJ2-1; 13 nucleotides agree with TRBD2. This CDR3 has 15 amino acids. J lost 8 bases, V lost 0 bases, and 2 bases had no gene match. Germline CDR1 SGHDT, CDR2 YYEEEE. This CDR3 reads CASSLATSGGDEQFF. Here the CDR3 DNA reads TGTGCCAGCAGCTTGGCCACTAGCGGGGGGGATGAGCAGTTCTTC.

The chain combines TRBV5-1 with TRBJ1-1; possibly TRBD1 for D (5 bases). This CDR3 has 14 residues. The germline V gene has CDR1 SGHRS and CDR2 YFSETQ. The V end was cut by 4 bases, the J end by 4 bases, with 14 bases between. The CDR3 nucleotides are TGCGCCAGCAGCCCCGGGGCGGGGAGCACTGAAGCTTTCTTT. Its translation: CASSPGAGSTEAFF.

The genes are TRBV5-1 and TRBJ2-3; weak D call: TRBD2 (7 bases). Germline lookup yields CDR1 SGHRS and CDR2 YFSETQ. V lost 2 bases to trimming and J lost 0 bases, with 13 bases between them. The CDR3 runs to 16 residues. The CDR3 region has the DNA TGCGCCAGCAGCTTAGGGGGAGGGGTGAGCACAGATACGCAGTATTTT. Translating it yields CASSLGGGVSTDTQYF. Filled out from reference TRBV5-1 and TRBJ2-3, the complete variable domain reads KAGVTQTPRYLIKTRGQQVTLSCSPISGHRSVSWYQQTPGQGLQFLFEYFSETQRNKGNFPGRFSGRQFSNSRSEMNVSTLELGDSALYLCASSLGGGVSTDTQYFGPGTRLTVL.

This chain uses TRBV19 with TRBJ1-1; TRBD1 matches at 8 bases. CDR1 LNHDA and CDR2 SQIVND come from the germline V gene (reference sequence). Losses at the gene ends were 3 bases for V and 1 base for J; bases not matched to a gene: 16. The CDR3 covers 19 residues. The CDR3 region is CASSMPLTGGRWGNTEAFF. The CDR3 coding sequence is TGTGCCAGTAGTATGCCCCTAACAGGGGGACGGTGGGGGAACACTGAAGCTTTCTTT.

This chain joins TRBV30 and TRBJ2-2; D gene unclear. This CDR3 has 12 residues. V was trimmed by 7 bases and J by 1 base, leaving 7 bases between them. Per the germline V gene, CDR1 is GTSNPN and CDR2 is SVGIG (reference sequence). CDR3 sequence: CASRVNTGELFF. The CDR3 bases are TGTGCCTCCCGGGTGAACACCGGGGAGCTGTTTTTT.

The rearrangement links TRBV28 to TRBJ2-1, with 7 bases fitting TRBD2. After removal of 2 bases from V and 5 bases from J, the junction contained 6 bases not matched to a gene. The CDR3 runs to 15 residues. The V gene's germline CDR1 is MDHEN and CDR2 SYDVKM. DNA for the CDR3: TGTGCCAGCAGTTTAGTAGGCGGGGGACACAATGAGCAGTTCTTC. Its translation is CASSLVGGGHNEQFF.

Comment on this clone: One end of the junction is discordant with germline, which a read error may explain. The chain combines TRBV7-9 with TRBJ1-2, with a possible D match to TRBD1 (5 bases). Germline V gene data show CDR1 as SEHNR and CDR2 as FQNEAQ (reference sequence). This CDR3 spans 12 amino acids. The CDR3 nucleotides are TGTTCCAGCAGCTTAGCGGGGGGTGGCTACACCTTC. It encodes CSSSLAGGGYTF.

V and J are TRBV7-9 and TRBJ2-3, with 7 bases matching TRBD2. The germline CDR1 and CDR2 sequences are SEHNR and FQNEAQ (reference sequence). Trimming took 5 bases from V and 0 from J; bases not matched to a gene: 11. This CDR3 contains 17 residues. For the CDR3, the DNA is TGTGCCAGCAGCCAGACCCCCGGGGGGTTTAGCACAGATACGCAGTATTTT. Translated: CASSQTPGGFSTDTQYF.

This chain connects TRBV9 to TRBJ2-2, with 8 bases fitting TRBD2. The CDR3 spans 18 residues. CDR1 and CDR2 (germline): SGDLS, YYNGEE. After removal of 4 bases from V and 1 base from J, the junction contained 12 bases not matched to a gene. CDR3 amino acids: CASSPTIGGGQNTGELFF. CDR3 in DNA: TGTGCCAGCAGCCCGACAATCGGCGGGGGGCAGAACACCGGGGAGCTGTTTTTT.

The V call is TRBV27, the J call TRBJ1-5; D uncertain. There are 14 residues in the CDR3. V lost 0 bases to trimming and J lost 4 bases, with 7 bases between them. CDR1 MNHEY and CDR2 SMNVEV come from the germline V gene (reference sequence). The CDR3 reads CASSLSRLNQPQHF. DNA of the CDR3: TGTGCCAGCAGTTTATCGCGGTTGAATCAGCCCCAGCATTTT.

This clone was counted once. The chain joins TRBV6-1 to TRBJ1-1; TRBD1 agrees at 9 bases. With 6 bases clipped from V and 2 bases from J, the junction kept 4 bases outside the gene matches. There are 14 residues in the CDR3. Germline CDR1 is MNHNS and CDR2 is SASEGT. This CDR3 is CASRDTGGNTEAFF. CDR3 DNA sequence: TGTGCCAGCAGAGATACAGGGGGCAACACTGAAGCTTTCTTT.

This chain uses TRBV7-3 with TRBJ2-7; D might be TRBD2 (6 bases). Germline loops: CDR1 SGHTA, CDR2 FQGTGA. V was shortened by 4 bases and J by 2 bases, with 15 bases between the two germline ends. This CDR3 comprises 15 residues. The CDR3 region has the DNA TGTGCCAGCAGCTCTAATGGCGGGGCGCCCTACGAGCAGTACTTC. It yields the protein CASSSNGGAPYEQYF. The full variable domain, in which reference TRBV7-3 and TRBJ2-7 provide the parts outside the CDR3, is GAGVSQTPSNKVTEKGKYVELRCDPISGHTALYWYRQSLGQGPEFLIYFQGTGAADDSGLPNDRFFAVRPEGSVSTLKIQRTERGDSAVYLCASSSNGGAPYEQYFGPGTRLTVT.

The chain combines TRBV28 with TRBJ2-1; D call uncertain. Trimming shortened V by 2 bases and J by 5 bases, and 4 bases separated the two germline ends. CDR3 length: 12 residues. Germline V gives CDR1 MDHEN, CDR2 SYDVKM. The CDR3 sequence is CASSLGHNEQFF. DNA for the CDR3: TGTGCCAGCAGTTTAGGGCACAATGAGCAGTTCTTC.

In its sample, this clone was seen a few times. V gene TRBV6-6 combines with J gene TRBJ2-3; 8 positions agree with TRBD2. The V gene end was trimmed by 8 bases and the J gene end by 13 bases; junction bases not matched to a gene: 11. The CDR3 extends over 12 amino acids. Germline loops: CDR1 MNHNY, CDR2 SVGAGI (reference sequence). The CDR3 DNA sequence: TGTGCCAGCCACGACGGGGGGGGTCGAAAGTATTTT. It translates to CASHDGGGRKYF.

The CDR3 DNA reads TGCGCCAGCAGCCCACCCGGACAGGGAGAAGGCTACACCTTC. Translation: CASSPPGQGEGYTF. V gene TRBV5-1 combines with J gene TRBJ1-2, with 8 bases lining up with TRBD1. Germline V lookup: CDR1 SGHRS, CDR2 YFSETQ. V dropped 4 bases and J dropped 8; count of bases not matched to a gene: 10. CDR3 length equals 14 residues.

The V gene is TRBV30, the J gene TRBJ1-5; 9 nucleotides align to TRBD1. Trimming removed 3 bases from V and 8 bases from J; junction bases left unmatched: 20. The CDR3 has 18 amino acids. Per the germline V gene, CDR1 is GTSNPN and CDR2 is SVGIG (reference sequence). In nucleotides, the CDR3 is TGTGCCTGGAGCTACCGGGGACAGGGTAGTCATAGTCGTGAGCCCCAGCATTTT. This translates into CAWSYRGQGSHSREPQHF. The whole variable domain, remainder taken from reference TRBV30 and TRBJ1-5, is SQTIHQWPATLVQPVGSPLSLECTVEGTSNPNLYWYRQAAGRGLQLLFYSVGIGQISSEVPQNLSASRPQDRQFILSSKKLLLSDSGFYLCAWSYRGQGSHSREPQHFGDGTRLSIL.